Sequencing of this T cell receptor (beta chain) was carried out in a study of OX40 agonist ivuxolimab in advanced cancers. Study in general: Two patients with cutaneous melanoma and one with hepatocellular carcinoma, three in total, showed partial responses.

This clone was detected only once. Clones were sequenced by immunoSEQ multiplex PCR, and TCRdb holds only the in-frame ones, with some missing. Among tens of thousands of clones listed, roughly 84% were seen once. This CDR3 is 15 amino acids long. Per germline, CDR1 SEHNR and CDR2 FQNEAQ (reference sequence). Trimming took 4 bases from V and 0 from J, leaving 13 bases between them. The sample in question was CD4+ or CD8+ T cells sorted from blood, obtained in a trial of the OX40 agonist ivuxolimab. This sequence joins TRBV7-9 and TRBJ2-7; a weak D match, TRBD2 (5 bases). This TCR was sampled from an adult with an advanced solid tumor such as melanoma, head and neck, liver or kidney cancer. The CDR3 is CASSSQRLSSYEQYF. The DNA of the CDR3 is TGTGCCAGCAGCTCCCAGCGGCTGAGCTCCTACGAGCAGTACTTC. The full variable domain, rest sourced from reference TRBV7-9 and TRBJ2-7, is DTGVSQNPRHKITKRGQNVTFRCDPISEHNRLYWYRQTLGQGPEFLTYFQNEAQLEKSRLLSDRFSAERPKGSFSTLEIQRTEQGDSAMYLCASSSQRLSSYEQYFGPGTRLTVT.